These 2 T cell receptor beta chains were sequenced from one sample in a study of long-term antiretroviral therapy in people with HIV. This was the immunoSEQ v3.0 assay at survey level. Clones were sequenced by immunoSEQ multiplex PCR, and TCRdb holds only the in-frame ones, with some missing. Among about 38,000 clones, 75% to 90% were seen once, and the ten largest hold around 5%. Sequenced material: unsorted PBMCs, taken 1.5 years after starting antiretroviral therapy. The receptors originated from a man younger than 35 with HIV.

V and J are TRBV10-3 and TRBJ2-7; D gene uncertain. This CDR3 comprises 14 residues. V lost 4 bases and J 0 bases, leaving 10 bases between the germline ends. CDR1 and CDR2 (germline): ENHRY, SYGVKD. CDR3: CAISGNPSSYEQYF. The CDR3 DNA reads as TGTGCCATCAGTGGCAACCCCAGCTCCTACGAGCAGTACTTC.

The chain combines TRBV7-9 with TRBJ1-4; D might be TRBD1 (5 bases). V was cut by 2 bases and J by 10 bases, with 14 bases left in between. Per germline, CDR1 SEHNR and CDR2 FQNEAQ (reference sequence). This CDR3 is 14 amino acids long. The CDR3 sequence is CASSLYYRRGKLFF. DNA of the CDR3: TGTGCCAGCAGCTTATACTACAGGAGGGGAAAACTGTTTTTT.